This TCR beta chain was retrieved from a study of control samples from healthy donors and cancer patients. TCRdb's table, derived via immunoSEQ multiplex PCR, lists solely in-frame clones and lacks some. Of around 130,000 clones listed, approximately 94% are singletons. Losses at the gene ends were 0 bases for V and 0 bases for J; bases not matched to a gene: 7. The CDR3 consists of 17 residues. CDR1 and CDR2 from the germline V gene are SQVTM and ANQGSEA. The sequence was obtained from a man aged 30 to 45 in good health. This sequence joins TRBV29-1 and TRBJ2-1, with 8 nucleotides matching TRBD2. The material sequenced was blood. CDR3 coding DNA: TGCAGCGTTGAAGATGCGGGGGGCCTAAGCTCCTACAATGAGCAGTTCTTC. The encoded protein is CSVEDAGGLSSYNEQFF.